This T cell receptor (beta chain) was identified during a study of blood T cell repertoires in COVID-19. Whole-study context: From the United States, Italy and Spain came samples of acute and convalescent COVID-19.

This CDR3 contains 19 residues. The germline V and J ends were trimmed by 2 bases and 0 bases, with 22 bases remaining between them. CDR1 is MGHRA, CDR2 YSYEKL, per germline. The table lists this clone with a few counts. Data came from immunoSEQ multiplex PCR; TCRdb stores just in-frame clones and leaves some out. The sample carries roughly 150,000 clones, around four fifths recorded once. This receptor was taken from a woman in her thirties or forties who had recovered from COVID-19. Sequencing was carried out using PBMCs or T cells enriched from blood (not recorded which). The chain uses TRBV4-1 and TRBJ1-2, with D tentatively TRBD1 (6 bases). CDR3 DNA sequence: TGCGCCAGCAGCCAATACCCTTTTGGACAGCACCCTACTAACTATGGCTACACCTTC. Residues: CASSQYPFGQHPTNYGYTF.